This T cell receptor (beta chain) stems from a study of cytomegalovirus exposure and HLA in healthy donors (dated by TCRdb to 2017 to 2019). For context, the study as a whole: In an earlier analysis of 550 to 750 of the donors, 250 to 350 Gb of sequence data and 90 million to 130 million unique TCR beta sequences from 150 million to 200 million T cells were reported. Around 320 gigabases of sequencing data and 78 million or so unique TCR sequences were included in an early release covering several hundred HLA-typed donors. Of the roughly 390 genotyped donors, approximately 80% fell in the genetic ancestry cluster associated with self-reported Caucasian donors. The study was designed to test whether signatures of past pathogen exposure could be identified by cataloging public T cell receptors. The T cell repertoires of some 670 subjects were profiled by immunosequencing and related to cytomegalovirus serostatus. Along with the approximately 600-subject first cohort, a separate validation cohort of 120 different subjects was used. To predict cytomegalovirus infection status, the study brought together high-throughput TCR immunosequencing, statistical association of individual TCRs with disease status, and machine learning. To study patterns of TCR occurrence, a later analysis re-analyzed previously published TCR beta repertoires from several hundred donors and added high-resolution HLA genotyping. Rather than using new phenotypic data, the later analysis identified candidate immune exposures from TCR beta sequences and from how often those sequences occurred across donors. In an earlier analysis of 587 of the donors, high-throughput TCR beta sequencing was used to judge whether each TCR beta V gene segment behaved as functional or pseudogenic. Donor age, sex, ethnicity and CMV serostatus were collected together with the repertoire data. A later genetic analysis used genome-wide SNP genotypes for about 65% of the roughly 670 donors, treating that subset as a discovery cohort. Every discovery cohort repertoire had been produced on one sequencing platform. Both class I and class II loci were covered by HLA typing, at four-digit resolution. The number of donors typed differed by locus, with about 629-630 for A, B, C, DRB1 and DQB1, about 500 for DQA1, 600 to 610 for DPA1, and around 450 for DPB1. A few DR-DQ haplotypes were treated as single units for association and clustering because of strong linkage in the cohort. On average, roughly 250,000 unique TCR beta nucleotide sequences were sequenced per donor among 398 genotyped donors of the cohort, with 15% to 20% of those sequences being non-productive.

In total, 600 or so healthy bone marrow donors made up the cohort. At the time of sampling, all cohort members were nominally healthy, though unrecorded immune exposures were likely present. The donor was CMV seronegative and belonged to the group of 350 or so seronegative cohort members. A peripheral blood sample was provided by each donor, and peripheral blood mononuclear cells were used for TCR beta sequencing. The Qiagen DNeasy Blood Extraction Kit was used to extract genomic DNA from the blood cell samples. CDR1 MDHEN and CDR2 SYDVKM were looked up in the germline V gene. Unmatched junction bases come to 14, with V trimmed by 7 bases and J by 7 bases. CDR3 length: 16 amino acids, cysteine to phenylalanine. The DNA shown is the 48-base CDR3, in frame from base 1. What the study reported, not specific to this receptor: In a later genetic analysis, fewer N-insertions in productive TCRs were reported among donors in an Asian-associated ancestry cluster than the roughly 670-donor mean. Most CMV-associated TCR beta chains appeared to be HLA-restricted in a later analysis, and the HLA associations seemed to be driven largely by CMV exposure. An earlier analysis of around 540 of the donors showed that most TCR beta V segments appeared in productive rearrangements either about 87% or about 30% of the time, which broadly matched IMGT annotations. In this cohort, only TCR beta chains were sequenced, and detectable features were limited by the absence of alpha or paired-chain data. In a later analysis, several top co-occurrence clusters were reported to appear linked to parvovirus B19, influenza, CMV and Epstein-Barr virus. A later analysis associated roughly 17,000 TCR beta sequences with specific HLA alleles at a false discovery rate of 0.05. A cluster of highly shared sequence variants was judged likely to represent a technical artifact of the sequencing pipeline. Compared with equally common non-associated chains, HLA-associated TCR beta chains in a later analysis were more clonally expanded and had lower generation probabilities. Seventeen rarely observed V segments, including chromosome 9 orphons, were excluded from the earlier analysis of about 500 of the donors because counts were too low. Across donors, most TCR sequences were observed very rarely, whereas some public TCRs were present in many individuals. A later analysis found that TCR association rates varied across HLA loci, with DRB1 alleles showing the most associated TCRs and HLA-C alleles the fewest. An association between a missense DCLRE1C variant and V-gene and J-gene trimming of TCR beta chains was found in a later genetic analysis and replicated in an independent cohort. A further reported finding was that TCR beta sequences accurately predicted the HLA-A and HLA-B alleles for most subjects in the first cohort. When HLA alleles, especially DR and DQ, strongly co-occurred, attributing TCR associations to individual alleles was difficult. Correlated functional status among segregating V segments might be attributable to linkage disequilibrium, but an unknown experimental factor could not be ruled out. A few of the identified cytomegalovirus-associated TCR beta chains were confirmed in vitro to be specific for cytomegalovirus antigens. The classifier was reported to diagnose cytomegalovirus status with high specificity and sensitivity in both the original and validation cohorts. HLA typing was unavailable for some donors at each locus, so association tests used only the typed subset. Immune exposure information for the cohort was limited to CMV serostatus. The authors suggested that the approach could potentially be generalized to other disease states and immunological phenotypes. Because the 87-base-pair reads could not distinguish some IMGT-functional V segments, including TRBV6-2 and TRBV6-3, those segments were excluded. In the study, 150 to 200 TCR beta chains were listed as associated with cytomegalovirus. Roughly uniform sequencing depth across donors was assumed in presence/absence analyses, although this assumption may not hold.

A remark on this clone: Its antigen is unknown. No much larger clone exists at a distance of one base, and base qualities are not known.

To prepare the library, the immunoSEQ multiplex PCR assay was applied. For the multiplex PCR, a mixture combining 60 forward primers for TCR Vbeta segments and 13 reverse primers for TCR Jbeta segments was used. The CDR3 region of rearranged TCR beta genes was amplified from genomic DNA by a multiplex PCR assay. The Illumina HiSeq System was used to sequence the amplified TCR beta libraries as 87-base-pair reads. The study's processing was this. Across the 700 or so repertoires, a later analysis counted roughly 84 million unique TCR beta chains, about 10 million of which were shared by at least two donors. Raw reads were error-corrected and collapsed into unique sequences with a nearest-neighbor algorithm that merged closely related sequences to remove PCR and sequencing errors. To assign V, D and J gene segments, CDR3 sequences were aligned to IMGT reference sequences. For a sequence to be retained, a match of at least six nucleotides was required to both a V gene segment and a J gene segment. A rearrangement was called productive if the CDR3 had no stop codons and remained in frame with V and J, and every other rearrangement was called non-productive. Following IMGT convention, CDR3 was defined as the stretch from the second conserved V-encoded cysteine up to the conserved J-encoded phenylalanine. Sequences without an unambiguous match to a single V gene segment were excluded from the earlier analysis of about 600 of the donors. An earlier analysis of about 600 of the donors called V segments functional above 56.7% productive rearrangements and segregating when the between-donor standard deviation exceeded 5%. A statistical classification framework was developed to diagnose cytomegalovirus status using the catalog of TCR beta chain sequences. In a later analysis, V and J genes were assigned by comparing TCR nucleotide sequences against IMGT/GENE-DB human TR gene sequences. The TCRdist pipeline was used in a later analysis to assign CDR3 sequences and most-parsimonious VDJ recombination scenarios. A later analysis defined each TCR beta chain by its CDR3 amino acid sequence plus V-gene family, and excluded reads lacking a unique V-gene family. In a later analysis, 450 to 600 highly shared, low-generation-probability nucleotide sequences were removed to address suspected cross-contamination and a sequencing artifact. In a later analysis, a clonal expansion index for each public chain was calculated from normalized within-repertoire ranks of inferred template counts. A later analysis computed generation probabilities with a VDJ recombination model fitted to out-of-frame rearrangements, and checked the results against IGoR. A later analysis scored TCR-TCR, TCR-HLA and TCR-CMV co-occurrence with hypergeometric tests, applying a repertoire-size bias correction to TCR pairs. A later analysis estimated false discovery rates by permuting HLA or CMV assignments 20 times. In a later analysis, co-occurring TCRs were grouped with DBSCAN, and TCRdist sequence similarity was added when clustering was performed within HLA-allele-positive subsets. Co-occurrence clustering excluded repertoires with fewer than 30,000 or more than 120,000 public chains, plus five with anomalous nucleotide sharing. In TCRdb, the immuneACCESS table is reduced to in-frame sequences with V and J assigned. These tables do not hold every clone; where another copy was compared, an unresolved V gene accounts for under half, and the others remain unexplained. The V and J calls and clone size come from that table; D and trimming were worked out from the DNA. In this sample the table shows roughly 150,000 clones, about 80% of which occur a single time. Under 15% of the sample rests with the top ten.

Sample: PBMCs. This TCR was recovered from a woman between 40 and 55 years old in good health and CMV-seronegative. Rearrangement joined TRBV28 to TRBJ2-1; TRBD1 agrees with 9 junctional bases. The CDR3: CASTSPTGTGRNEQFF. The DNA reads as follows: TGTGCCAGCACATCCCCAACCGGGACAGGGAGGAATGAGCAGTTCTTC.